Sequencing of this TCR beta chain was carried out in a study of blood T cell repertoires in COVID-19. About the study: Donors in the United States, Italy and Spain gave samples during acute or convalescent COVID-19. PBMCs, B-cell-depleted T cells, or T cells provided the cDNA or gDNA that made up the material.

After removal of 4 bases from V and 2 bases from J, the junction contained 6 bases not matched to a gene. The V gene's germline CDR1 is MNHNS and CDR2 SASEGT. The CDR3 loop spans 16 amino acids. Authors' analysis steps: Amplified reference gene primers provided the basis for estimating nucleated cell counts. Here immunoSEQ multiplex PCR was the method, and the copy in TCRdb shows in-frame clones only, minus some. V and J calls and clone size are those listed in that table; D and trimming were worked out from the DNA. Among about 210,000 clones listed, about 88% were seen once. The sequencing sample was made of peripheral blood. The chain uses TRBV6-1 and TRBJ1-3; 9 bases are shared with TRBD1. The TCR comes from a woman between 40 and 50 years old with acute or convalescent COVID-19. The CDR3 spells CASSGQGVFAGNTIYF. DNA for the CDR3: TGTGCCAGCAGTGGACAGGGGGTCTTTGCTGGAAACACCATATATTTT.